Included here is one T cell receptor (beta chain) sequence, with context. The entry originates in a study of blood T cell repertoires in COVID-19. As for the study in general: From the United States, Italy and Spain came samples of acute and convalescent COVID-19. Sources were T cells, B-cell-depleted T cells, or PBMCs; the material itself was cDNA or gDNA.

The CDR3 has 15 residues. The V and J ends lost 6 bases and 4 bases, in that order; junction bases with no gene match: 8. Germline CDR1 SGHTA, CDR2 FQGNSA. Assay: immunoSEQ multiplex PCR; the TCRdb copy retains only in-frame clones and omits some. The sample has about 220,000 clones, approximately 84% seen once; the top ten hold 3% to 3.5%. The rearrangement joins TRBV7-2 to TRBJ1-4; 7 nucleotides match TRBD1. Sequenced sample: peripheral blood. This TCR was sampled from a woman in her 30s who had recovered from COVID-19. CDR3 DNA sequence: TGTGCCAGCAGTCTACAGGGGATGGATAATGAAAAACTGTTTTTT. This gives the protein CASSLQGMDNEKLFF.